Listed here are 23 T cell receptor beta chains from one sample, sequenced in a study of OX40 agonist ivuxolimab in advanced cancers. Measured with immunoSEQ multiplex PCR; TCRdb has only the in-frame clones, and not every one. In the table there are roughly 65,000 clones, around four fifths of which are singletons. This material consisted of CD4+ or CD8+ T cells sorted from blood, taken in a trial of the OX40 agonist ivuxolimab. The receptors were gathered from an adult with an advanced solid tumor such as melanoma, head and neck, liver or kidney cancer.

The genes are TRBV28 and TRBJ2-7; 10 bases align to TRBD2. Germline-derived CDR1 and CDR2 are MDHEN and SYDVKM. Trimming removed 4 bases from V and 5 bases from J; junction bases left unmatched: 14. There are 17 residues in the CDR3. The CDR3: CASSSNWSGRAAHEQYF. DNA of the CDR3: TGTGCCAGCAGTTCCAACTGGAGCGGGAGGGCCGCCCACGAGCAGTACTTC. The complete variable domain, with remaining parts taken from reference TRBV28 and TRBJ2-7, reads DVKVTQSSRYLVKRTGEKVFLECVQDMDHENMFWYRQDPGLGLRLIYFSYDVKMKEKGDIPEGYSVSREKKERFSLILESASTNQTSMYLCASSSNWSGRAAHEQYFGPGTRLTVT.

The chain joins TRBV5-8 to TRBJ1-2; D may be TRBD1 (6 bases). The CDR3 spans 14 residues. V lost 1 base and J 8 bases, leaving 15 bases between the germline ends. The V gene's germline CDR1 is SGHTS and CDR2 YDEGEE. CDR3 sequence (DNA): TGTGCCAGCAGCTTGAGGACAGCCGAGAACGGCTACACCTTC. As protein: CASSLRTAENGYTF. Combining the CDR3 with reference TRBV5-8 and TRBJ1-2 gives the whole variable domain EAGVTQSPTHLIKTRGQQATLRCSPISGHTSVYWYQQALGLGLQFLLWYDEGEERNRGNFPPRFSGRQFPNYSSELNVNALELEDSALYLCASSLRTAENGYTFGSGTRLTVV.

This clone came up once. This rearrangement joins TRBV7-8 to TRBJ1-1, with TRBD1 as a possible D gene (5 bases). Germline CDR1 is SGHVS and CDR2 is FQNEAQ. CDR3 length equals 17 residues. Trimming left V 4 bases short and J 3 bases short, with 21 bases between. CDR3 in amino acids: CASSSSRVRAKDTEAFF. The CDR3 DNA reads TGTGCCAGCAGCTCATCACGGGTCAGGGCCAAGGACACTGAAGCTTTCTTT.

V and J are TRBV4-1 and TRBJ2-6, with unresolved D. V lost 1 base, J lost 6 bases, and 13 bases lay in between. The CDR3 runs to 16 residues. From germline, CDR1 is MGHRA and CDR2 YSYEKL. The CDR3 sequence: CASSQGLRLEANVLTF. CDR3 DNA: TGCGCCAGCAGCCAAGGTCTCCGGCTAGAGGCCAACGTCCTGACTTTC.

The gene calls are TRBV28 and TRBJ2-5; 8 bases map to TRBD1. The CDR3 has 15 amino acids. The junction had 11 bases not matched to a gene; V was cut back by 6 bases and J by 5 bases. Germline values: CDR1 MDHEN, CDR2 SYDVKM. The CDR3 nucleotides are TGTGCCAGCAGGTCTCACGGACAGGGTGCGGAGACCCAGTACTTC. Translated: CASRSHGQGAETQYF.

The V and J genes are TRBV27 and TRBJ2-7, with a possible D match to TRBD2 (5 bases). Trimming removed 5 bases at V and 3 bases at J, with 11 bases between. Germline CDR1 MNHEY, CDR2 SMNVEV (reference sequence). The CDR3 totals 13 residues. CDR3 protein: CASSPPGYYEQYF. The CDR3, as DNA: TGTGCCAGCAGTCCCCCGGGGTACTACGAGCAGTACTTC.

In its sample, this clone ranks as medium-sized (0.01 to 0.1%). The chain combines TRBV13 with TRBJ2-7, with 7 bases aligning to TRBD1. Germline lookup yields CDR1 PRHDT and CDR2 FYEKMQ (reference sequence). Trimming took 5 bases from V and 2 from J; bases not matched to a gene: 6. The CDR3 loop spans 14 amino acids. DNA of the CDR3: TGTGCCAGCAGCGCCCGACAGGGAACCTACGAGCAGTACTTC. It translates to CASSARQGTYEQYF.

This chain joins TRBV30 and TRBJ1-1, with D possibly being TRBD1 (6 bases). V was clipped by 2 bases and J by 3 bases, with 13 bases between them. Germline CDR1 GTSNPN, CDR2 SVGIG (reference sequence). There are 14 residues in the CDR3. The CDR3 loop reads CAWSSRGADTEAFF. The CDR3 DNA is TGTGCCTGGAGTTCACGGGGGGCGGACACTGAAGCTTTCTTT.

The CDR3 DNA reads as TGCGCCAGCAGCTTCGAGCGGGCGGGGTACGAGCAGTACTTC. It codes for CASSFERAGYEQYF. The rearrangement joins TRBV5-1 to TRBJ2-5; weak D call: TRBD2 (6 bases). The J call is in doubt because the DNA end fits TRBJ2-7 better. The CDR3 runs 14 residues. Germline loops: CDR1 SGHRS, CDR2 YFSETQ.

In this sample, this clone turned up once. V is TRBV7-6 and J is TRBJ2-5; D gene ambiguous. This CDR3 comprises 12 residues. Germline CDR1 and CDR2: SGHVS and FNYEAQ. V dropped 7 bases and J dropped 1 base, with 7 bases sitting between them. The CDR3 DNA reads as TGTGCCAGCAACTTTTTCCAAGAGACCCAGTACTTC. It codes for CASNFFQETQYF.

The gene calls are TRBV15 and TRBJ1-1; unclear D gene. CDR1 LNHNV and CDR2 YYDKDF come from the germline V gene (reference sequence). The V end was cut by 0 bases, the J end by 4 bases, with 9 bases between. This CDR3 comprises 14 residues. As DNA, the CDR3 is TGTGCCACCAGCAGAGATACTTCATTCACTGAAGCTTTCTTT. Its translation: CATSRDTSFTEAFF.

A note on this clone: Without the conserved terminal phenylalanine or tryptophan, this CDR3 likely stems from a read error. The chain combines TRBV18 with TRBJ1-1; the D is unclear. Germline-derived CDR1 and CDR2 are KGHSH and LQKENI. Between the trimmed V and J ends, which lost 4 bases and 5 bases, there was a span of 11 bases. This CDR3 spans 13 amino acids. The CDR3, as DNA: TGTGCCAGCTCACTAGAGGCGGGAACTGAAGCTTTCGTT. Protein product: CASSLEAGTEAFV.

The V gene is TRBV30, the J gene TRBJ1-2; the D gene is possibly TRBD1 (6 bases). The CDR3 covers 15 residues. V was trimmed by 3 bases and J by 4 bases, leaving 18 bases between them. Looked up from germline, CDR1 is GTSNPN and CDR2 is SVGIG (reference sequence). The CDR3 DNA follows: TGTGCCTGGAGCCCAGTGGGGGCGCCCAGCTATGGCTACACCTTC. This translates into CAWSPVGAPSYGYTF. Looking up the rest from reference TRBV30 and TRBJ1-2 gives the full variable domain: SQTIHQWPATLVQPVGSPLSLECTVEGTSNPNLYWYRQAAGRGLQLLFYSVGIGQISSEVPQNLSASRPQDRQFILSSKKLLLSDSGFYLCAWSPVGAPSYGYTFGSGTRLTVV.

The rearrangement links TRBV4-1 to TRBJ2-3, with 9 positions matching TRBD1. The length of the CDR3 is 16 residues. Germline CDR1 is MGHRA and CDR2 is YSYEKL. V shed 0 bases, J shed 4 bases, and the junction held 5 bases outside the gene matches. The CDR3 bases are TGCGCCAGCAGCCAAGATGACAGGGGGACCGCAGATACGCAGTATTTT. Translated: CASSQDDRGTADTQYF.

This clone was found a few times. The chain carries TRBV25-1 and TRBJ2-3; TRBD1 is a possible D gene (6 bases). CDR1 is MGHDK and CDR2 is SYGVNS in the germline V gene. V lost 4 bases and J 4 bases, leaving 12 bases between the germline ends. There are 14 residues in the CDR3. The CDR3, as DNA: TGTGCCAGCAGTGGCGGAGCAGGGGCAGATACGCAGTATTTT. Its translation: CASSGGAGADTQYF.

The rearrangement joins TRBV6-6 to TRBJ2-7; the D gene is possibly TRBD2 (5 bases). The CDR3 covers 12 residues. Trimming removed 5 bases from V and 5 bases from J, with 10 bases in between. The germline V gene encodes CDR1 MNHNY and CDR2 SVGAGI (reference sequence). The CDR3 nucleotides are TGTGCCAGCAGTCAAGGAGGCGACGAGCAGTACTTC. Its protein product is CASSQGGDEQYF.

J is TRBJ2-3 and V is TRBV5-1; no clear D gene. The V end was cut by 1 base, the J end by 8 bases, with 11 bases between. The CDR3 sequence is 13 residues long. The germline V gene has CDR1 SGHRS and CDR2 YFSETQ. The CDR3 DNA is TGCGCCAGCAGCTTGCTCCCCACGGCTACGCAGTATTTT. Translated: CASSLLPTATQYF.

The CDR3 region is CASSQDEGAEGSTDTQYF. In nucleotides, the CDR3 is TGCGCCAGCAGCCAAGATGAAGGGGCGGAGGGTAGCACAGATACGCAGTATTTT. The rearrangement joins TRBV4-1 to TRBJ2-3, with D possibly TRBD2 on 6 matching bases. Per germline, CDR1 MGHRA and CDR2 YSYEKL. This CDR3 contains 18 residues. The V end was cut by 0 bases, the J end by 0 bases, with 16 bases between.

The V call is TRBV9, the J call TRBJ2-3; perhaps TRBD2 as D (6 bases). There are 14 residues in the CDR3. V lost 2 bases and J 5 bases, leaving 12 bases between the germline ends. CDR1 and CDR2 from the germline V gene are SGDLS and YYNGEE. The CDR3 loop is CASSVEGRGDTQYF. The CDR3 DNA reads as TGTGCCAGCAGCGTGGAGGGCCGGGGAGATACGCAGTATTTT.

The chain employs TRBV30 and TRBJ2-2; 7 bases fit TRBD2. The CDR3 extends over 16 amino acids. V shed 1 base and J 2 bases; nucleotides not matched to a gene: 7. The germline V gene encodes CDR1 GTSNPN and CDR2 SVGIG (reference sequence). In DNA, the CDR3 is TGTGCCTGGAGTGAAGGCGGGAGTTCAAACACCGGGGAGCTGTTTTTT. Translating gives CAWSEGGSSNTGELFF. Based on the CDR3 plus reference TRBV30 and TRBJ2-2, the full variable domain is SQTIHQWPATLVQPVGSPLSLECTVEGTSNPNLYWYRQAAGRGLQLLFYSVGIGQISSEVPQNLSASRPQDRQFILSSKKLLLSDSGFYLCAWSEGGSSNTGELFFGEGSRLTVL.

The count of this clone is one. This chain uses TRBV27 with TRBJ2-5; D possibly corresponds to TRBD1 (6 bases). This CDR3 spans 14 amino acids. V was clipped by 4 bases and J by 1 base, with 10 bases between them. Germline CDR1 reads MNHEY; CDR2 reads SMNVEV (reference sequence). In nucleotides, the CDR3 is TGTGCCAGCAGTTCCACAGGGCTCCAAGAGACCCAGTACTTC. Translating gives CASSSTGLQETQYF.

V and J are TRBV10-1 and TRBJ2-1; maybe TRBD1 (6 bases). Trimming took 4 bases from V and 3 from J, leaving 16 bases between them. In germline, CDR1 is WNHNN, CDR2 SYGVQD (reference sequence). This CDR3 comprises 16 residues. CDR3 in DNA: TGCGCCAGCAGTGCCCCCCGGGACAACGTCTACAATGAGCAGTTCTTC. Its protein product is CASSAPRDNVYNEQFF.

The chain recombines TRBV7-3 with TRBJ2-2, with 7 nucleotides matching TRBD1. The CDR3 runs 13 residues. The ends lost 4 bases at V and 5 bases at J; junction bases unmatched: 1. Germline CDR1 SGHTA, CDR2 FQGTGA. CDR3 region: CASSWDRTGELFF. CDR3 sequence (DNA): TGTGCCAGCAGCTGGGACAGAACCGGGGAGCTGTTTTTT.